These 17 T cell receptor beta chains were all obtained from the same sample, sequenced in a study of T-cell reconstitution after alpha-beta-depleted transplantation in children. Researchers prepared the TCRbeta library using unique molecular identifiers, the study reports. MiXCR was run by TCRdb on the PCR reads, yielding one entry per CDR3 protein. The sample has roughly 200,000 distinct CDR3 sequences; more than 12% are singletons. The sequencing used PBMCs from the stem cell graft donor, collected from the stem cell graft. The receptors originated from a human donor who donated a stem cell graft to a child with acute lymphoblastic leukemia.

CDR3 in amino acids: CASRGGAGYTF. The CDR3 DNA is TGCGCCAGCAGAGGGGGCGCGGGCTACACCTTC. This sequence joins TRBV4-1 and TRBJ1-2, with 7 bases aligning to TRBD1. The CDR3 consists of 11 residues. From germline, CDR1 is MGHRA and CDR2 YSYEKL. Trimming cost V 6 bases and J 8 bases; bases outside gene matches: 3.

In the case of this clonotype: A read error is possible here, since a much larger clone lies one base away. This chain connects TRBV21-1 to TRBJ1-5; the table's D gene call, TRBD1, was not cross checked with the DNA. TRBV21-1 is a documented pseudogene. CDR3 length: 16 amino acids. The CDR3 coding sequence is TGTGCCAGCAGCATGACAGGGGAGGGGAGCAATCAGCCCCAGCATTTT. Translation: CASSMTGEGSNQPQHF.

Many counts were recorded for this clonotype. The chain recombines TRBV7-2 with TRBJ1-5, with 12 nucleotides matching TRBD1. CDR3 length: 18 amino acids. Germline-derived CDR1 and CDR2 are SGHTA and FQGNSA. J lost 1 base, V lost 2 bases, and 6 bases had no gene match. CDR3 DNA sequence: TGTGCCAGCAGCTTATGGGACAGGGGGCGAGGAAGCAATCAGCCCCAGCATTTT. Amino acid sequence: CASSLWDRGRGSNQPQHF.

In this sample, this clonotype turned up many times. The CDR3 is CSALSGLGGKSTDTQYF. For the CDR3, the DNA is TGCAGTGCTCTTAGCGGACTAGGAGGCAAAAGCACAGATACGCAGTATTTT. V usage is TRBV20-1 and J usage is TRBJ2-3; 7 nucleotides align to TRBD2. This CDR3 is built from 17 residues. V gave up 5 bases and J gave up 0 bases; unmatched junction bases: 14. From germline, CDR1 is DFQATT and CDR2 SNEGSKA (reference sequence).

This clonotype was observed at least ten times. The chain links TRBV20-1 to TRBJ2-7; 8 bases are a match to TRBD1. V was clipped by 0 bases and J by 5 bases; unmatched bases: 12. Per germline, CDR1 DFQATT and CDR2 SNEGSKA (reference sequence). The CDR3 runs 16 residues. CDR3 residues: CSARDDPGTGPHEQYF. The DNA for the CDR3 is TGCAGTGCTAGAGATGACCCCGGGACAGGTCCCCACGAGCAGTACTTC.

The rearrangement links TRBV7-9 to TRBJ2-3; D is undetermined. Trimming took off 3 bases at V and 5 bases at J, with 6 bases between the two ends. The CDR3 is made up of 12 amino acids. From germline, CDR1 is SEHNR and CDR2 FQNEAQ (reference sequence). CDR3 region: CASSFSEDTQYF. The CDR3, as DNA: TGTGCCAGCAGCTTTTCGGAAGATACGCAGTATTTT.

There are many counts of this clonotype. This chain connects TRBV27 to TRBJ1-5; D unclear. Trimming shortened V by 5 bases and J by 1 base, and 12 bases separated the two germline ends. Germline CDR1 MNHEY, CDR2 SMNVEV (reference sequence). The CDR3 extends over 15 amino acids. CDR3 nucleotide sequence: TGTGCCAGCAGTCCACGATTACCCAGCAATCAGCCCCAGCATTTT. This sequence encodes CASSPRLPSNQPQHF.

This clonotype was recorded many times. The rearrangement uses TRBV27 and TRBJ2-6; D perhaps matches TRBD2 (6 bases). Trimming took off 6 bases at V and 4 bases at J, with 13 bases between the two ends. In germline, CDR1 is MNHEY, CDR2 SMNVEV (reference sequence). The CDR3 has 15 amino acids. Here the CDR3 reads CASSPREYGANVLTF. The CDR3 DNA sequence: TGTGCCAGCAGCCCCCGGGAGTACGGGGCCAACGTCCTGACTTTC.

In the case of this clonotype: A clone one base away is much larger, so this may be a read error. The J gene is TRBJ2-7, the V gene TRBV4-1, with 15 bases lining up with TRBD2. Germline CDR1 and CDR2: MGHRA and YSYEKL. CDR3 length: 18 residues. CDR3 nucleotide sequence: TGCGCCAGCAGCCAAGTAAGGACTAGCGGGAGGGTACCATACGAGCGGTACTTC. Translating it yields CASSQVRTSGRVPYERYF.

There are many counts of this clonotype. The genes are TRBV5-1 and TRBJ2-6; D is ambiguous. Germline assignment: CDR1 SGHRS and CDR2 YFSETQ. Trimming shortened V by 5 bases and J by 1 base, and 13 bases separated the two germline ends. The CDR3 runs to 16 residues. This chain's CDR3 is CASSPLGGSGANVLTF. CDR3 sequence (DNA): TGCGCCAGCAGTCCTCTCGGTGGGTCTGGGGCCAACGTCCTGACTTTC.

This clonotype was counted many times. V usage is TRBV5-1 and J usage is TRBJ2-6; D gene uncertain. V lost 8 bases and J lost 0, with 6 bases in between. Germline V gives CDR1 SGHRS, CDR2 YFSETQ. CDR3 length: 13 amino acids. The CDR3 loop is CASQASGANVLTF. CDR3 sequence (DNA): TGCGCCAGTCAGGCCTCTGGGGCCAACGTCCTGACTTTC.

This clonotype was counted ten times or more. The chain links TRBV5-6 to TRBJ1-1; 8 bases align to TRBD1. Germline V gives CDR1 SGHDT, CDR2 YYEEEE. The CDR3 spans 16 residues. V shed 2 bases, J shed 1 base, and the junction held 7 bases outside the gene matches. The DNA for the CDR3 is TGTGCCAGCAGCTTAATAGCCGGGACAGGGAACACTGAAGCTTTCTTT. Translation: CASSLIAGTGNTEAFF.

This clonotype was found many times. V usage is TRBV29-1 and J usage is TRBJ1-2; D unresolved. In germline, CDR1 is SQVTM, CDR2 ANQGSEA. CDR3 length equals 11 residues. With 4 bases removed from V and 4 bases from J, the gap between germline ends came to 7 bases. The CDR3 here is CSVGGFYGYTF. The CDR3 region has the DNA TGCAGCGTTGGAGGGTTCTATGGCTACACCTTC.

Ten or more counts support this clonotype. The rearrangement joins TRBV5-1 to TRBJ1-6; 7 nucleotides match TRBD1. Trimming cost V 4 bases and J 7 bases; bases outside gene matches: 5. There are 14 residues in the CDR3. From germline, CDR1 is SGHRS and CDR2 YFSETQ. CDR3 nucleotide sequence: TGCGCCAGCAGCAGTGGGACAGCGAATTCACCCCTCCACTTT. This translates into CASSSGTANSPLHF.

This clonotype was detected ten times or more. This chain uses TRBV5-5 with TRBJ1-1; D possibly corresponds to TRBD1 (5 bases). CDR3 size: 14 residues. V dropped 4 bases and J dropped 2 bases, with 12 bases sitting between them. Germline V lookup: CDR1 SGHKS, CDR2 YYEKEE (reference sequence). DNA of the CDR3: TGTGCCAGCAGCCCCTGGCAGGGCAACACTGAAGCTTTCTTT. It yields the protein CASSPWQGNTEAFF.

This clonotype appeared once. A read error may be the cause here, since a much bigger clone is one base away. The chain joins TRBV10-3 to TRBJ2-1; the D gene is possibly TRBD1 (6 bases). The V gene's germline CDR1 is ENHRY and CDR2 SYGVKD. CDR3 length: 13 amino acids. CDR3 residues: CANSGQLYNKQFF. CDR3 DNA sequence: TGTGCCAACTCCGGACAGCTTTACAATAAGCAATTCTTC.

In this sample, this clonotype turned up many times. The genes are TRBV24-1 and TRBJ2-3; 11 nucleotides match TRBD1. The CDR3 contains 16 residues. Germline V gives CDR1 KGHDR, CDR2 SFDVKD. With 1 base clipped from V and 4 bases from J, the junction kept 3 bases outside the gene matches. The CDR3 nucleotides are TGTGCCACCAGTGATTTTGGGACAGGGGGGTCAGATACGCAGTATTTT. This gives the protein CATSDFGTGGSDTQYF.